The 21 T cell receptor beta chains listed next were all sequenced from one sample in a study of T-cell reconstitution after alpha-beta-depleted transplantation in children. A library of TCRbeta sequences, prepared with unique molecular identifiers, was generated. TCRdb used MiXCR to reprocess the PCR reads, holding one entry per CDR3 protein. The table lists about 340,000 distinct CDR3 sequences, around 16% of them singletons. The sample was PBMCs, mostly from graft donor cells, taken 360 days after TCRalphabeta/CD19-depleted stem cell transplant. These receptors all come from a male patient aged 2 to 9 who had a stem cell transplant for acute lymphoblastic leukemia, so the T cells may come from the graft donor.

This clonotype was observed at least ten times. The chain employs TRBV10-3 and TRBJ2-1; D might be TRBD1 or TRBD2, each matching 5 bases. The CDR3 has 12 amino acids. Germline V CDR1 and CDR2: ENHRY, SYGVKD. V was shortened by 2 bases and J by 7 bases, with 6 bases between the two germline ends. CDR3 DNA sequence: TGTGCCATCAGTGAGGGGGGTAATGAGCAGTTCTTC. Encoded protein: CAISEGGNEQFF.

There are a few counts of this clonotype. The chain carries TRBV6-6 and TRBJ1-1; possible D gene TRBD1, 5 bases. Looked up from germline, CDR1 is MNHNY and CDR2 is SVGAGI (reference sequence). This CDR3 is built from 13 residues. V lost 2 bases, J lost 1 base, and 5 bases lay in between. The CDR3 bases are TGTGCCAGCAGTTACGGGGGGAACACTGAAGCTTTCTTT. This gives the protein CASSYGGNTEAFF.

The rearrangement uses TRBV28 and TRBJ1-1; 7 bases agree with TRBD1. CDR1 and CDR2 from the germline V gene are MDHEN and SYDVKM. V gave up 1 base and J gave up 2 bases; unmatched junction bases: 10. The CDR3 runs 17 residues. The DNA of the CDR3 is TGTGCCAGCAGTTTATACGGTGTGGGACAGCTTAACACTGAAGCTTTCTTT. This sequence encodes CASSLYGVGQLNTEAFF.

This clonotype was found a few times. This chain connects TRBV7-2 to TRBJ2-1; TRBD2 aligns across 9 bases. Germline lookup yields CDR1 SGHTA and CDR2 FQGNSA. The CDR3 covers 16 residues. V lost 4 bases to trimming and J lost 2 bases; unmatched junction nucleotides: 6. The CDR3 DNA sequence: TGTGCCAGCAGCTCGGGACTAGCCGTAACCTACAATGAGCAGTTCTTC. Amino acids: CASSSGLAVTYNEQFF.

Many counts were recorded for this clonotype. The chain is built from TRBV4-1 and TRBJ2-7, with 15 bases that match TRBD2. Germline V gene lookup returns CDR1 MGHRA and CDR2 YSYEKL. CDR3 length: 18 residues. V was clipped by 3 bases and J by 2 bases; unmatched bases: 8. The CDR3 loop reads CASSQPGLAGGSPYEQYF. DNA for the CDR3: TGCGCCAGCAGCCAGCCCGGACTAGCGGGAGGGTCACCCTACGAGCAGTACTTC.

This chain connects TRBV4-1 to TRBJ2-7, with TRBD2 matching over 11 bases. Trimming took 3 bases from V and 4 from J; bases not matched to a gene: 5. Germline lookup yields CDR1 MGHRA and CDR2 YSYEKL. The CDR3 loop spans 15 amino acids. The CDR3 region has the DNA TGCGCCAGCAGCCAGGCCGGGACTAGCGGATACGAGCAGTACTTC. Protein product: CASSQAGTSGYEQYF.

The V gene is TRBV4-1, the J gene TRBJ2-1; TRBD2 matches at 14 bases. After removal of 3 bases from V and 7 bases from J, the junction contained 5 bases not matched to a gene. The CDR3 consists of 16 residues. Germline assignment: CDR1 MGHRA and CDR2 YSYEKL. CDR3 sequence (DNA): TGCGCCAGCAGCCAGGGACTAGCGGGAGATCAAAATGAGCAGTTCTTC. Translated, it gives CASSQGLAGDQNEQFF.

This clonotype was seen a few times. This chain connects TRBV7-2 to TRBJ2-1; weak D call: TRBD1 (6 bases). V lost 3 bases and J 0 bases, leaving 9 bases between the germline ends. The germline V gene encodes CDR1 SGHTA and CDR2 FQGNSA. The CDR3 extends over 15 amino acids. CDR3 sequence reads: CASSFQTGSYNEQFF. The CDR3 DNA reads as TGTGCCAGCAGCTTCCAGACAGGCTCCTACAATGAGCAGTTCTTC.

This clonotype was picked up a small number of times. The rearrangement links TRBV28 to TRBJ2-7, with 9 nucleotides matching TRBD2. V lost 3 bases and J lost 5; bases outside the gene matches: 11. CDR1 is MDHEN, CDR2 SYDVKM, per germline. The CDR3 is made up of 16 amino acids. CDR3 bases: TGTGCCAGCAGTTTGGGACTAGCCGGCTTGTTCGACGAGCAGTACTTC. This gives the protein CASSLGLAGLFDEQYF.

This clonotype was seen more than once but under ten times. This chain connects TRBV12-3 or TRBV12-4 to TRBJ1-4; D gene unclear. CDR3 size: 13 residues. The V end lost 6 bases, the J end lost 8 bases, and 13 bases lay between the germline ends. DNA for the CDR3: TGTGCCAGCAGACGACAACCGGGCGAAAAACTGTTTTTT. It yields the protein CASRRQPGEKLFF.

The J gene is TRBJ2-3, the V gene TRBV5-1, with D hard to call. Trimming took 2 bases from V and 0 from J, leaving 10 bases between them. Germline CDR1 SGHRS, CDR2 YFSETQ. CDR3 length: 15 amino acids. CDR3 sequence reads: CASSLVRASTDTQYF. DNA of the CDR3: TGCGCCAGCAGCTTAGTCCGGGCTAGCACAGATACGCAGTATTTT.

This clonotype has only a few counts. The chain uses TRBV5-4 and TRBJ2-1, with TRBD2 as a possible D gene (5 bases). V dropped 3 bases and J dropped 0 bases, with 22 bases sitting between them. The CDR3 length is 19 residues. CDR1 and CDR2 (germline): SGHNT, YYREEE (reference sequence). CDR3 in amino acids: CASSYHSGSSYSSYNEQFF. CDR3 bases: TGTGCCAGCAGCTATCACTCGGGATCCTCCTATAGCTCCTACAATGAGCAGTTCTTC.

The V gene is TRBV29-1, the J gene TRBJ1-1; D gene ambiguous. Trimming removed 5 bases from V and 1 base from J, with 11 bases in between. Germline V lookup: CDR1 SQVTM, CDR2 ANQGSEA. This CDR3 comprises 13 residues. CDR3 sequence (DNA): TGCAGCGTTAAGGGCAAGTCGAACACTGAAGCTTTCTTT. This gives the protein CSVKGKSNTEAFF.

This clonotype was seen ten or more times. This chain connects TRBV20-1 to TRBJ2-3; D is perhaps TRBD2 (6 bases). This CDR3 region has 16 residues. The germline V gene has CDR1 DFQATT and CDR2 SNEGSKA (reference sequence). Trimming removed 0 bases from V and 6 bases from J, with 19 bases in between. Written as DNA, the CDR3 is TGCAGTGCTAGAGAGGGGCCGGGACTTGGGGGGGATACGCAGTATTTT. Translated: CSAREGPGLGGDTQYF.

The chain's CDR3 is CASSPWQNYGYTF. CDR3 DNA: TGTGCCAGCAGCCCGTGGCAGAACTATGGCTACACCTTC. The V gene is TRBV7-9, the J gene TRBJ1-2; D gene uncertain. The CDR3 extends over 13 amino acids. Per germline, CDR1 SEHNR and CDR2 FQNEAQ (reference sequence). The V end lost 5 bases, the J end lost 2 bases, and 9 bases lay between the germline ends.

This clonotype was detected ten times or more. V is TRBV4-2 and J is TRBJ2-7; 8 bases fit TRBD2. V dropped 1 base and J dropped 3; count of bases not matched to a gene: 5. CDR1 and CDR2 from the germline V gene are LGHNA and YNFKEQ. The CDR3 totals 15 residues. The CDR3 DNA is TGTGCCAGCAGCCAAGGACTAGCGTCTATCTACGAGCAGTACTTC. This encodes CASSQGLASIYEQYF.

V gene TRBV7-9 combines with J gene TRBJ2-2; 9 bases match TRBD2. With V trimmed by 4 bases and J by 10 bases, 7 bases remained unmatched. Germline CDR1 and CDR2: SEHNR and FQNEAQ (reference sequence). The CDR3 covers 14 residues. CDR3 loop: CASSSRLAEEELFF. Written as DNA, the CDR3 is TGTGCCAGCAGCTCCAGACTAGCGGAGGAGGAGCTGTTTTTT.

The J gene is TRBJ2-1, the V gene TRBV11-2, with unresolved D. The CDR3 totals 15 residues. The V end was cut by 0 bases, the J end by 8 bases, with 14 bases between. Germline V gene data show CDR1 as SGHAT and CDR2 as FQNNGV. CDR3 loop: CASSLDLARVYEQFF. CDR3 DNA sequence: TGTGCCAGCAGCTTAGATTTAGCTCGGGTCTATGAGCAGTTCTTC.

The V and J genes are TRBV12-3 or TRBV12-4 and TRBJ1-2; 11 bases fit TRBD1. The ends lost 8 bases at V and 6 bases at J; junction bases unmatched: 8. The CDR3 is made up of 14 amino acids. CDR3 coding DNA: TGTGCCAGCGCCCCCTTGGGACAGGGGGATGGCTACACCTTC. Translation gives CASAPLGQGDGYTF.

V and J are TRBV5-1 and TRBJ1-2; no firm D call. The CDR3 extends over 11 amino acids. With 4 bases removed from V and 6 bases from J, the gap between germline ends came to 7 bases. CDR1 and CDR2 (germline): SGHRS, YFSETQ. The CDR3 DNA is TGCGCCAGCAGCACCAACGATGGCTACACCTTC. It specifies CASSTNDGYTF.

This clonotype was observed a handful of times. The J gene is TRBJ2-1, the V gene TRBV5-1; 7 positions agree with TRBD2. V lost 5 bases and J lost 4; bases outside the gene matches: 9. Germline V gene sequence: CDR1 SGHRS, CDR2 YFSETQ. The CDR3 has 15 amino acids. This chain's CDR3 is CASSGTTAPYNEQFF. DNA of the CDR3: TGCGCCAGCAGTGGGACTACCGCCCCATACAATGAGCAGTTCTTC.